Below, one T cell receptor (beta chain) is given with its context. As to time point: newly diagnosed GD, antithyroid drugs for less than 3 months. From PBMCs, RNA was extracted and then used to make the TCR library. The CDR3 is 16 residues long. Germline V CDR1 and CDR2: SNHLY, FYNNEI. The junction had 9 bases not matched to a gene; V was cut back by 3 bases and J by 5 bases. The source of the sample is a study of regulatory T cells in long-lasting Graves disease. For TCR beta, libraries came from iRepertoire HTBI primers and Arm-PCR of CDR3 regions. Each CDR3 protein gets one entry after TCRdb re-called the multiplex PCR reads with MiXCR. This table holds approximately 300,000 distinct CDR3 sequences, over 15% found once.

The sequence came from a female donor with Graves disease. The sample was peripheral blood mononuclear cells (PBMCs), taken at new diagnosis, from a patient treated with antithyroid drugs. The V and J genes are TRBV2 and TRBJ2-5, with TRBD1 identical over 10 bases. DNA for the CDR3: TGTGCCAGCAGTGACCATGGACAGGGGGTTGGGGAGACCCAGTACTTC. Its protein product is CASSDHGQGVGETQYF.